The 27 T cell receptor beta chains presented below share a single source sample, sequenced in a study of blood T cells in healthy people across ages (dated by TCRdb to between 2014 and 2017). Library preparation employed 5' RACE. Instrument used: Illumina HiSeq 2500. A second roughly 7 to 11 cycle PCR used a sample-barcoded 5' primer and a J-beta primer mix. TCRdb reanalyzed the raw reads on its own, using fastp at Q25 for trimming and MiXCR for clone calling, and kept in-frame beta chains. Records with the same CDR3 protein are collapsed into one entry carrying the most frequent genes and DNA. The sample table shows roughly 1,800,000 distinct CDR3 sequences, and roughly 52% are seen once. The ten largest make up approximately 2.1% of the sample. The sequenced sample consisted of blood. Receptors originate from a middle-aged woman in good health.

The chain uses TRBV15 and TRBJ1-1; tentative D call: TRBD1 (5 bases). CDR3 length: 13 residues. Trimming stripped 3 bases from V and 10 bases from J, with 15 bases between. The germline gives CDR1 LNHNV, CDR2 YYDKDF (reference sequence). The CDR3 bases are TGTGCCACCAGCAGTTCGGGACCCTCTTTAGCTTTCTTT. It codes for CATSSSGPSLAFF. The variable domain in full, completed from reference TRBV15 and TRBJ1-1, reads DAMVIQNPRYQVTQFGKPVTLSCSQTLNHNVMYWYQQKSSQAPKLLFHYYDKDFNNEADTPDNFQSRRPNTSFCFLDIRSPGLGDTAMYLCATSSSGPSLAFFGQGTRLTVV.

The chain couples TRBV4-3 to TRBJ1-2, with D unresolved. CDR3 length: 15 residues. CDR1 LGHNA and CDR2 YSLEER come from the germline V gene. With 1 base removed from V and 1 base from J, the gap between germline ends came to 10 bases. The chain's CDR3 is CASSQGFSLNYGYTF. The CDR3 DNA reads as TGCGCCAGCAGCCAAGGTTTTTCTCTTAACTATGGCTACACCTTC.

Comment on this clonotype: Sequence at one end of the junction differs from germline and may be a read error. V usage is TRBV7-3 and J usage is TRBJ2-1; a weak D match, TRBD2 (5 bases). The CDR3 sequence is 14 residues long. Germline values: CDR1 SGHTA, CDR2 FQGTGA. The CDR3 loop reads CANSSRASSETQFF. The CDR3 DNA follows: TGTGCCAACAGCTCTAGGGCTAGCTCGGAGACCCAGTTCTTC. The full variable domain, rest sourced from reference TRBV7-3 and TRBJ2-1, is GAGVSQTPSNKVTEKGKYVELRCDPISGHTALYWYRQSLGQGPEFLIYFQGTGAADDSGLPNDRFFAVRPEGSVSTLKIQRTERGDSAVYLCANSSRASSETQFFGPGTRLTVL.

This clonotype is a singleton in its sample. The V call is TRBV20-1, the J call TRBJ2-5; 10 bases match TRBD2. Trimming removed 5 bases from V and 6 bases from J; junction bases left unmatched: 12. From germline, CDR1 is DFQATT and CDR2 SNEGSKA (reference sequence). This CDR3 region has 15 residues. The CDR3 loop is CSAPRGSGGAKTQYF. In nucleotides, the CDR3 is TGCAGTGCTCCCCGGGGAAGCGGGGGGGCAAAGACCCAGTACTTC.

The sample holds a few counts of this clonotype. The chain joins TRBV29-1 to TRBJ1-2; D is perhaps TRBD1 (6 bases). There are 12 residues in the CDR3. CDR1 SQVTM and CDR2 ANQGSEA come from the germline V gene. V shed 5 bases and J shed 4 bases, with 11 bases lying between them. The CDR3 here is CSVPDRSYGYTF. CDR3 nucleotide sequence: TGCAGCGTTCCCGACAGGAGCTATGGCTACACCTTC.

This clonotype has only a few counts. This chain connects TRBV20-1 to TRBJ2-6; TRBD1 aligns across 8 bases. The CDR3 extends over 16 amino acids. Germline loops: CDR1 DFQATT, CDR2 SNEGSKA (reference sequence). V trimming: 5 bases; J trimming: 0 bases; junction bases outside the gene matches: 6. As DNA, the CDR3 is TGCAGTGCTGTCGACAGGGGTACCTCTGGGGCCAACGTCCTGACTTTC. Its translation is CSAVDRGTSGANVLTF.

This clonotype was seen a handful of times. This sequence joins TRBV11-1 and TRBJ2-3; 9 nucleotides agree with TRBD1. J lost 2 bases, V lost 0 bases, and 3 bases had no gene match. Germline V gene lookup returns CDR1 SGHAT and CDR2 FQDESV (reference sequence). The CDR3 has 16 residues. CDR3 sequence (DNA): TGTGCCAGCAGCTTAGCTGGGACAGGGACCACAGATACGCAGTATTTT. This sequence encodes CASSLAGTGTTDTQYF.

The CDR3 loop reads CASSLGGGARNEQYF. In DNA, the CDR3 is TGTGCCAGCAGCCTTGGCGGGGGGGCAAGAAATGAGCAGTACTTC. The V and J genes are TRBV21-1 and TRBJ2-7; TRBD2, the D gene given by the table, was not confirmed from the DNA. TRBV21-1 represents a pseudogene. This CDR3 spans 15 amino acids.

This rearrangement joins TRBV9 to TRBJ1-1; D gene uncertain. V dropped 0 bases and J dropped 7 bases, with 7 bases sitting between them. Germline V gene data show CDR1 as SGDLS and CDR2 as YYNGEE. The CDR3 spans 12 residues. The CDR3 nucleotides are TGTGCCAGCAGCGTAGACAGCCGTGAAGCTTTCTTT. Protein sequence: CASSVDSREAFF.

A word on this clonotype: The junction differs from germline at one of its ends, possibly a read error. The chain links TRBV7-9 to TRBJ2-5; D gene ambiguous. This CDR3 is 11 amino acids long. In germline, CDR1 is SEHNR, CDR2 FQNEAQ (reference sequence). CDR3 nucleotide sequence: TGTGCCTGCAGCTTCTCTGAGACCCAGTACTTC. It encodes CACSFSETQYF.

This rearrangement joins TRBV2 to TRBJ2-7; 7 nucleotides align to TRBD1. Germline V gene data show CDR1 as SNHLY and CDR2 as FYNNEI. Germline trimming cut 8 bases from V and 6 bases from J; bases unmatched to any gene: 4. The CDR3 is made up of 11 amino acids. CDR3 nucleotide sequence: TGTGCCAGCGAGGGACAGCGCGAGCAGTACTTC. This codes for CASEGQREQYF.

The V gene is TRBV27, the J gene TRBJ2-5; the D gene is possibly TRBD2 (6 bases). The CDR3 is 14 amino acids. Trimming cost V 5 bases and J 4 bases, with 14 bases left between them. Per germline, CDR1 MNHEY and CDR2 SMNVEV (reference sequence). CDR3 coding DNA: TGTGCCAGCAGTATCGGGGGAACTCGAGAGACCCAGTACTTC. It encodes CASSIGGTRETQYF.

The chain combines TRBV28 with TRBJ1-2, with 9 bases aligning to TRBD1. After removal of 2 bases from V and 5 bases from J, the junction contained 6 bases not matched to a gene. This CDR3 contains 15 residues. CDR1 is MDHEN and CDR2 is SYDVKM in the germline V gene. This CDR3 reads CASSLEGQGTYGYTF. DNA of the CDR3: TGTGCCAGCAGTTTAGAGGGACAGGGCACTTATGGCTACACCTTC.

J is TRBJ2-7 and V is TRBV6-1; maybe TRBD2 (5 bases). The V and J ends lost 6 bases and 3 bases respectively, with 9 bases between them. The CDR3 spans 12 residues. The germline V gene encodes CDR1 MNHNS and CDR2 SASEGT. Here the CDR3 DNA reads TGTGCCAGCAGGGACGCGGGCTACGAGCAGTACTTC. Translating it yields CASRDAGYEQYF.

This clonotype has at least ten counts. One junction end does not reproduce the germline sequence, and a read error may be involved. The chain employs TRBV5-1 and TRBJ2-1; 9 bases match TRBD2. CDR1 is SGHRS, CDR2 YFSETQ, per germline. The CDR3 runs 14 residues. The CDR3 loop reads CASSLAGEYNEQFF. The CDR3 region has the DNA TGTGCCAGCAGTTTAGCGGGAGAGTACAATGAGCAGTTCTTC.

The chain employs TRBV28 and TRBJ1-2; the D gene is possibly TRBD1 (6 bases). This CDR3 region has 14 residues. Germline assignment: CDR1 MDHEN and CDR2 SYDVKM. V lost 8 bases to trimming and J lost 4 bases, with 17 bases between them. CDR3 protein: CASRIGGRGYGYTF. In nucleotides, the CDR3 is TGTGCCAGCCGCATTGGGGGGCGCGGCTATGGCTACACCTTC.

This chain connects TRBV2 to TRBJ1-2; unclear D gene. This CDR3 spans 16 amino acids. The germline V gene encodes CDR1 SNHLY and CDR2 FYNNEI. Trimming shortened V by 4 bases and J by 0 bases, and 15 bases separated the two germline ends. The CDR3, as DNA: TGTGCCAGCAGTGGGTACATAGCTGGGACTAACTATGGCTACACCTTC. It yields the protein CASSGYIAGTNYGYTF.

This chain connects TRBV14 to TRBJ2-5; D unresolved. V was pared by 0 bases and J by 11 bases, with 10 bases between. The CDR3 length is 12 residues. Germline values: CDR1 SGHDN, CDR2 FVKESK. The CDR3 nucleotides read TGTGCCAGCAGCCAAGATCAAGTAGAGCAGTACTTC. Amino acids: CASSQDQVEQYF.

This clonotype was counted only a few times. This chain joins TRBV20-1 and TRBJ2-7, with D possibly matching TRBD1 (6 bases). The CDR3 is made up of 16 amino acids. V lost 3 bases, J lost 7 bases, and 25 bases lay in between. Germline CDR1 reads DFQATT; CDR2 reads SNEGSKA (reference sequence). CDR3 nucleotide sequence: TGCAGTGCTAGTTCTTGGGGGCAGGGATACCCGCGTGAGCAGTACTTC. Its translation is CSASSWGQGYPREQYF.

The sample holds a few counts of this clonotype. CDR3 nucleotides: TGCGCCAGCAGCTTCTCGTCCCGGACAGAAAGAAGAACAGATACGCAGTATTTT. Translation gives CASSFSSRTERRTDTQYF. V usage is TRBV5-1 and J usage is TRBJ2-3; D might be TRBD1 (6 bases). Germline V gene sequence: CDR1 SGHRS, CDR2 YFSETQ. This CDR3 is built from 18 residues. V dropped 2 bases and J dropped 3 bases, with 22 bases sitting between them.

The CDR3 DNA is TGTGCCAGCAGAGTCTCTAGCGGGGGCATAAGCACAGATACGCAGTATTTT. Encoded protein: CASRVSSGGISTDTQYF. The chain employs TRBV2 and TRBJ2-3, with 10 bases lining up with TRBD2. Per germline, CDR1 SNHLY and CDR2 FYNNEI. The CDR3 extends over 17 amino acids. Trimming removed 6 bases from V and 0 bases from J; junction bases left unmatched: 9.

The chain is built from TRBV6-1 and TRBJ2-7, with unresolved D. Germline values: CDR1 MNHNS, CDR2 SASEGT. The CDR3 spans 16 residues. Trimming removed 3 bases from V and 0 bases from J, with 15 bases in between. The CDR3 reads CASSDGPGLSSYEQYF. The CDR3 DNA follows: TGTGCCAGCAGTGATGGACCCGGCCTGAGCTCCTACGAGCAGTACTTC.

V gene TRBV19 combines with J gene TRBJ1-5; TRBD1 aligns across 7 bases. The CDR3 totals 16 residues. Germline V lookup: CDR1 LNHDA, CDR2 SQIVND (reference sequence). J was trimmed by 1 base and V by 5 bases; bases with no gene match: 8. The CDR3 protein is CASSATGDISNQPQHF. The CDR3 DNA sequence: TGTGCCAGTAGTGCCACAGGGGACATAAGCAATCAGCCCCAGCATTTT.

The V gene is TRBV19, the J gene TRBJ2-1; a weak D match, TRBD2 (5 bases). The CDR3 has 13 amino acids. Germline assignment: CDR1 LNHDA and CDR2 SQIVND (reference sequence). V was clipped by 4 bases and J by 7 bases, with 11 bases between them. This CDR3 is CASSKGVWNEQFF. CDR3 nucleotides: TGTGCCAGTAGTAAGGGAGTTTGGAATGAGCAGTTCTTC.

The V gene is TRBV29-1, the J gene TRBJ2-5; D perhaps matches TRBD1 (6 bases). The ends were cut back, 5 bases at V and 5 bases at J, with 15 bases in the middle. Per germline, CDR1 SQVTM and CDR2 ANQGSEA. The CDR3 loop spans 13 amino acids. The CDR3 bases are TGCAGCGTTCAGGGGCTAAGGGGTGAGACCCAGTACTTC. Its translation: CSVQGLRGETQYF.

J is TRBJ2-5 and V is TRBV11-2; 9 bases match TRBD2. The J call is doubtful: the DNA matches TRBJ2-7 better. Germline V gene lookup returns CDR1 SGHAT and CDR2 FQNNGV. The CDR3 is made up of 15 amino acids. CDR3 sequence: CASSLVASGDYEQYF. CDR3 nucleotide sequence: TGTGCCAGCAGCTTAGTCGCTAGCGGGGACTACGAGCAGTACTTC.

This clonotype was found many times. The V gene is TRBV7-2, the J gene TRBJ2-3, with 8 nucleotides matching TRBD2. The CDR3 has 15 residues. CDR1 and CDR2 from the germline V gene are SGHTA and FQGNSA. V lost 2 bases to trimming and J lost 2 bases; unmatched junction nucleotides: 3. In DNA form, the CDR3 reads TGTGCCAGCAGCTTAACGGGGGGGCCCACAGATACGCAGTATTTT. As protein: CASSLTGGPTDTQYF.